Sequencing of this T cell receptor beta chain was carried out in a study of cytomegalovirus exposure and HLA in healthy donors (dated by TCRdb to the late 2010s). Describing the broader study: According to a later analysis, the 100 to 150 validation repertoires were produced on the same platform as the roughly 720 repertoires of the first cohort. The study aimed to test whether cataloging public T cell receptors could reveal signatures of past pathogen exposure. High-throughput TCR immunosequencing, statistical association of individual TCRs with disease status, and machine learning were combined to predict cytomegalovirus infection status. A separate validation cohort of approximately 120 different subjects was used in addition to the 666-subject first cohort.

Donors formed part of the validation cohort, which comprised over a hundred subjects and was distinct from the first cohort of over 500 subjects. Trimming takes 3 bases from V and 2 bases from J, and the germline ends sit 14 bases apart. The germline V gene (reference sequence) gives CDR1 as LNHDA and CDR2 as SQIVND. Its CDR3 holds 15 amino acids, cysteine through phenylalanine. Only the CDR3 DNA stays, 45 bases, in frame from base 1. For this clone: What this receptor recognizes is not known. It has no much larger one-base neighbor in the sample; base qualities were not kept.

Library preparation employed the immunoSEQ multiplex PCR assay. The study's processing was this. A statistical classification framework was developed to diagnose cytomegalovirus status using the catalog of TCR beta chain sequences. In TCRdb, the immuneACCESS table is reduced to in-frame sequences with V and J assigned. These tables do not hold every clone; where another copy was compared, an unresolved V gene accounts for under half, and the others remain unexplained. The V and J calls and clone size come from that table; D and trimming were worked out from the DNA. The sample contains more than 250,000 clones, 80% to 90% of them found a single time. The ten largest clones add up to under 0.85% of the sample. Paper-wide results and their limitations: The classifier was reported to diagnose cytomegalovirus status with high specificity and sensitivity in both the original and validation cohorts. Most TCR sequences were observed very rarely across donors, whereas some public TCRs were present in many individuals. The validation cohort had no HLA typing available for a later analysis, so co-occurrence within that cohort was assessed over all 130 or so repertoires. In vitro tests confirmed that a few of the cytomegalovirus-associated TCR beta chains recognize cytomegalovirus antigens. According to the authors, the approach could potentially be generalized to other disease states and immunological phenotypes. Subsequent analysis determined that TCRs grouped into clusters in the first cohort also showed a tendency toward co-occurrence across the roughly 110 validation repertoires, and 85% to 95% of cluster scores exceeded 0. In the study, approximately 160 TCR beta chains were listed as associated with cytomegalovirus.

The source material was PBMCs. The rearrangement joined TRBV19 to TRBJ2-7; a weak D assignment points to TRBD1 (7 bases agree). The TCR comes from a woman aged 18-29 years in good health and CMV-seronegative. The DNA sequence is as follows: TGTGCCAGTAGTATCGGAGGGACAGTTGCCTACGAGCAGTACTTC. It is translated as CASSIGGTVAYEQYF.